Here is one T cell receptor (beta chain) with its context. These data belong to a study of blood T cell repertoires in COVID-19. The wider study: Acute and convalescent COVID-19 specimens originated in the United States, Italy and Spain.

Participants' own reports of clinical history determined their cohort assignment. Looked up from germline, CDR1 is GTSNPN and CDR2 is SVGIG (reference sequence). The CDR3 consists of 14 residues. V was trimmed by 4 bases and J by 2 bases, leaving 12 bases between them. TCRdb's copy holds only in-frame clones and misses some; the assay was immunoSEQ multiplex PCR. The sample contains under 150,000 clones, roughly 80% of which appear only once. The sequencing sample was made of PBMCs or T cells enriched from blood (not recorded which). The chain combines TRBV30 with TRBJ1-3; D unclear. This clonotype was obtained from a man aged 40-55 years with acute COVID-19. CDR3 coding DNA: TGTGCCTGGATTAAGTCGGGAACTGGAAACACCATATATTTT. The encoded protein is CAWIKSGTGNTIYF.